This TCR beta chain originates from a study of T-cell memory formation after mild COVID-19. TCRdb re-analysed the 5' RACE reads in MiXCR, keeping a single row per CDR3 protein. The sample lists 350,000 to 450,000 distinct CDR3 sequences; 20% were seen once. Germline CDR1 reads GTSNPN; CDR2 reads SVGIG (reference sequence). This CDR3 comprises 12 residues. V dropped 7 bases and J dropped 4 bases, with 11 bases sitting between them. This clonotype was picked up many times. Material: PBMCs or a T cell subset sorted from them (not recorded which). The chain carries TRBV30 and TRBJ2-1; D perhaps matches TRBD1 (6 bases). The receptor was isolated from an adult woman who had mild COVID-19 (a few samples of this study predate the infection). Cell type and time point are not known. The CDR3: CASGQGYNEQFF. CDR3 bases: TGTGCCTCCGGGCAGGGGTACAATGAGCAGTTCTTC.